Listed here is a single T cell receptor (beta chain). Its antigen is not yet known. Base quality data are lacking; no much larger clone is found one base away. Library creation used RT-PCR. Instrument used: Illumina HiSeq 2500. TCRdb's own reprocessing of the public reads used fastp at Q25 and MiXCR and kept productive beta chains. Each CDR3 protein gets just one entry, which takes the most common genes and DNA from the rows behind it. Across this sample there are roughly 17,000 distinct CDR3 sequences, with around three quarters seen only once. The ten largest clones add up to roughly 2.7% of the sample. The germline V gene provides CDR1 MDHEN and CDR2 SYDVKM. Unmatched junction bases come to 6, with V trimmed by 6 bases and J by 6 bases. From the cysteine up to the phenylalanine, the CDR3 has a length of 14 residues. Only the CDR3 portion is preserved as DNA: 42 bases, with reading frame beginning at the first base.

The entry originates in a study of yellow fever vaccine responses in identical twins (dated by TCRdb to about 2018). Regarding the study in general: The study precisely tracked vaccine-responding T cell clones in identical twins. The investigation overall reported the following: The authors reported that the T cell response to vaccination in identical twins appeared partly convergent and partly personalized.

The chain joins TRBV28 to TRBJ2-2, with 8 bases aligning to TRBD2. The receptor was derived from a woman younger than 35 who received the yellow fever vaccine. Donor details come from another sample of the same person, matched by shared clones. The input for sequencing was T cells from blood (PBMCs), unsorted or a sorted subset (not recorded which), taken before or after yellow fever vaccination (not recorded which). At the DNA level, the sequence is TGTGCCAGCAGAATAGGACTAGCTGCCGGGGAGCTGTTTTTT. It codes for CASRIGLAAGELFF.